The rows below give T cell receptor beta chains drawn from one sample of a study of blood T cell repertoires in COVID-19. The repertoire was sequenced with immunoSEQ multiplex PCR; TCRdb's copy has only in-frame clones and lacks some. The table shows about 210,000 clones, with 89% occurring only once. Sequencing was carried out using peripheral blood. Receptors were obtained from a woman aged 40-49 years with acute or convalescent COVID-19. Both conserved end residues are part of each CDR3. D genes are given only for firm matches. Clone size appears in some rows only: once, few, many, or a class for an expanded clone.

D gene,clone size,J gene,V gene,CDR3 protein,CDR3 DNA
-,-,TRBJ2-3,TRBV7-3,CASSLRGPVDTQYF,TGTGCCAGCAGCTTAAGGGGGCCTGTAGATACGCAGTATTTT
TRBD1,-,TRBJ1-2,TRBV18,CASSPPADRANYGYTF,TGTGCCAGCTCACCACCGGCGGACAGGGCCAACTATGGCTACACCTTC
TRBD2,-,TRBJ2-3,TRBV3-1/TRBV3-2,CASSRAGGPYTQYF,TGTGCCAGCAGCCGAGCGGGGGGGCCGTATACGCAGTATTTT
TRBD1,-,TRBJ1-2,TRBV11-2,CASSPGGIDGYTF,TGTGCCAGCAGCCCAGGGGGCATCGATGGCTACACCTTC
TRBD2,-,TRBJ2-3,TRBV14,CASSPFSGGGSTDTQYF,TGTGCCAGCAGCCCCTTTAGCGGGGGGGGTAGCACAGATACGCAGTATTTT
-,-,TRBJ1-4,TRBV7-9,CASGPTGTPLVEKLFF,TGTGCCAGCGGACCTACCGGGACACCTTTGGTGGAAAAACTGTTTTTT
-,once,TRBJ1-1,TRBV9,CASSVRDDTEAFF,TGTGCCAGCAGCGTGCGGGACGACACTGAAGCTTTCTTT
-,-,TRBJ2-5,TRBV5-1,CASSLEIRETQYF,TGCGCCAGCAGCTTGGAGATTCGGGAGACCCAGTACTTC
TRBD1,-,TRBJ2-2,TRBV5-1,CASSLETGVAGELFF,TGCGCCAGCAGCTTGGAGACAGGGGTCGCCGGGGAGCTGTTTTTT
-,-,TRBJ1-6,TRBV5-1,CASSSADGLNSPLHF,TGCGCCAGCAGCTCGGCGGACGGACTTAATTCACCCCTCCACTTT
TRBD1,-,TRBJ1-1,TRBV6-5,CASSYTYTGGNTEAFF,TGTGCCAGCAGTTACACATATACAGGGGGAAACACTGAAGCTTTCTTT
TRBD1,-,TRBJ1-3,TRBV5-1,CASSLEGALGNTIYF,TGCGCCAGCAGCTTGGAGGGGGCACTTGGAAACACCATATATTTT
TRBD1,-,TRBJ2-6,TRBV12-5,CASGIGQGGSGANVLTF,TGTGCTAGTGGTATTGGACAGGGGGGCTCTGGGGCCAACGTCCTGACTTTC
TRBD2,few,TRBJ2-1,TRBV20-1,CSAPTSYEQFF,TGCAGTGCTCCGACTAGCTATGAGCAGTTCTTC
-,once,TRBJ1-2,TRBV5-4,CASSRSTGIYGYTF,TGTGCCAGCAGCCGCTCGACAGGAATCTATGGCTACACCTTC
-,-,TRBJ2-5,TRBV9,CASSPPGFQETQYF,TGTGCCAGCAGCCCCCCAGGGTTCCAAGAGACCCAGTACTTC
-,-,TRBJ1-4,TRBV9,CASSPRGGALGEKLFF,TGTGCCAGCAGCCCGAGGGGGGGGGCCCTGGGTGAAAAACTGTTTTTT
-,-,TRBJ1-1,TRBV6-5,CASSLGEMNTEAFF,TGTGCCAGCAGCTTGGGAGAGATGAACACTGAAGCTTTCTTT
TRBD1,-,TRBJ1-2,TRBV24-1,CATSASTTGGNYGYTF,TGTGCCACCAGTGCCTCAACGACAGGGGGTAACTATGGCTACACCTTC
TRBD1,-,TRBJ2-3,TRBV29-1,CSADSTGGAADTQYF,TGCAGCGCCGACTCTACAGGGGGCGCGGCAGATACGCAGTATTTT
-,-,TRBJ1-1,TRBV6-5,CASSYGAGRNTETFF,TGTGCCAGCAGTTATGGAGCGGGCAGAAACACTGAAACTTTCTTT
-,-,TRBJ1-1,TRBV25-1,CASSLGAIGTEAFF,TGTGCCAGCAGCTTGGGGGCGATAGGGACTGAAGCTTTCTTT
-,few,TRBJ1-1,TRBV6-5,CASNQGQNTEAFF,TGTGCCAGCAATCAGGGACAGAACACTGAAGCTTTCTTT
-,-,TRBJ1-4,TRBV5-4,CASPPRGGGEKLFF,TGTGCCAGCCCCCCTCGGGGAGGTGGTGAAAAACTGTTTTTT
-,once,TRBJ1-2,TRBV6-1,CASSEATGGGYYGYTF,TGTGCCAGCAGTGAAGCGACCGGCGGGGGTTACTATGGCTACACCTTC
-,-,TRBJ1-2,TRBV18,CASSPPVRDYGYTF,TGTGCCAGCTCACCACCGGTCAGGGATTACGGCTACACCTTC
-,-,TRBJ1-2,TRBV24-1,CATSEAGNYGYTF,TGTGCCACCAGTGAAGCGGGGAACTATGGCTACACCTTC
-,-,TRBJ2-3,TRBV6-2/TRBV6-3,CASSYYHLETQYF,TGTGCCAGCAGTTACTACCACCTAGAGACGCAGTATTTT
TRBD1,-,TRBJ1-1,TRBV14,CASSKQGTEHTEAFF,TGTGCCAGCAGCAAACAGGGGACAGAACACACTGAAGCTTTCTTT
-,-,TRBJ1-6,TRBV6-1,CASSEPGISPLHF,TGTGCCAGCAGTGAACCGGGAATTTCACCCCTCCACTTT
TRBD1,-,TRBJ1-1,TRBV19,CAKDGGQASPLNTEAFF,TGTGCCAAGGACGGGGGACAGGCCTCTCCTCTGAACACTGAAGCTTTCTTT
-,-,TRBJ1-2,TRBV7-2,CASSLDRAHRGYTF,TGTGCCAGCAGCTTAGACAGGGCCCATCGTGGCTACACCTTC
-,once,TRBJ2-5,TRBV2,CASSQTGETQYF,TGTGCCAGCAGTCAGACGGGAGAGACCCAGTACTTC
TRBD1,-,TRBJ2-5,TRBV2,CASRMRGQQETQYF,TGTGCCAGCAGGATGAGGGGACAGCAAGAGACCCAGTACTTC
TRBD1,-,TRBJ1-1,TRBV19,CASSKTGPGEAFF,TGTGCCAGTAGTAAGACAGGGCCCGGTGAAGCTTTCTTT
TRBD2,-,TRBJ2-3,TRBV11-2,CASSFGRGADTQYF,TGTGCCAGCAGCTTCGGCCGGGGGGCAGATACGCAGTATTTT
TRBD1,-,TRBJ1-2,TRBV2,CASSGGTVLGGYTF,TGTGCCAGCAGTGGCGGGACAGTCCTTGGGGGCTACACCTTC
-,-,TRBJ1-6,TRBV6-1,CASSRDSQSPLHF,TGTGCCAGCAGTAGAGACAGTCAATCACCCCTCCACTTT
-,-,TRBJ2-4,TRBV5-1,CASSSDGGNIQYF,TGCGCCAGCAGCTCGGACGGGGGAAACATTCAGTACTTC
TRBD1,-,TRBJ1-4,TRBV19,CASGQGGPTNEKLFF,TGTGCCAGCGGACAGGGGGGCCCAACTAATGAAAAACTGTTTTTT
-,once,TRBJ1-1,TRBV6-5,CASTSGTQGGTEAFF,TGTGCCAGCACATCAGGCACCCAGGGAGGCACTGAAGCTTTCTTT
TRBD1,-,TRBJ1-3,TRBV7-8,CASSPRVPGGVAGNTIYF,TGTGCCAGCAGCCCTAGGGTGCCAGGGGGCGTCGCTGGAAACACCATATATTTT
-,-,TRBJ1-1,TRBV2,CASRKQGFRNTEAFF,TGTGCCAGCAGGAAGCAGGGCTTTCGGAACACTGAAGCTTTCTTT
-,-,TRBJ1-1,TRBV10-3,CAISLTGNTEAFF,TGTGCCATCAGTTTAACAGGGAACACTGAAGCTTTCTTT
-,-,TRBJ1-6,TRBV5-1,CASSLGQTGSPLHF,TGCGCCAGCAGCTTGGGACAGACTGGTTCACCCCTCCACTTT
-,-,TRBJ2-3,TRBV4-1,CASSQGSGDPKDTQYF,TGCGCCAGCAGCCAAGGGTCCGGAGACCCCAAAGATACGCAGTATTTT
TRBD1,-,TRBJ1-6,TRBV5-1,CASSLAQGDSYNSPLHF,TGCGCCAGCAGCTTGGCTCAGGGGGACTCCTATAATTCACCCCTCCACTTT
TRBD2,-,TRBJ2-3,TRBV3-1/TRBV3-2,CASSQNPGGAEDTQYF,TGTGCCAGCAGCCAAAACCCCGGGGGGGCGGAAGATACGCAGTATTTT
-,few,TRBJ1-4,TRBV6-5,CASSYSSGRVNEKLFF,TGTGCCAGCAGTTACTCGTCGGGGAGGGTTAATGAAAAACTGTTTTTT
TRBD1,-,TRBJ2-5,TRBV27,CASSPRDRGFQETQYF,TGTGCCAGCAGTCCCCGGGACAGGGGGTTCCAAGAGACCCAGTACTTC
TRBD1,-,TRBJ1-1,TRBV5-1,CASSTGQGNRAFF,TGCGCCAGCAGCACGGGACAGGGGAATCGAGCTTTCTTT
TRBD1,-,TRBJ1-5,TRBV30,CAWSTGGDQPQHF,TGTGCCTGGAGTACAGGGGGCGATCAGCCCCAGCATTTT
TRBD1,-,TRBJ1-6,TRBV18,CASSPGTGYAYNSPLHF,TGTGCCAGCTCACCAGGGACAGGGTACGCCTATAATTCACCCCTCCACTTT
-,once,TRBJ1-3,TRBV27,CASSLAGLGNTIYF,TGTGCCAGCAGTTTAGCGGGGTTAGGAAACACCATATATTTT
-,once,TRBJ1-2,TRBV6-6,CASTQDLLPYGYTF,TGTGCCAGCACCCAAGATTTACTCCCTTATGGCTACACCTTC
TRBD2,-,TRBJ2-5,TRBV20-1,CSASVGGRNQETQYF,TGCAGTGCTAGTGTGGGAGGGAGAAACCAAGAGACCCAGTACTTC
-,-,TRBJ1-5,TRBV4-1,CASSQRGNQPQHF,TGCGCCAGCAGCCAAAGGGGTAATCAGCCCCAGCATTTT